Shown below are 22 T cell receptor beta chains from a single sample sequenced in a study of shared clonotypes between healthy human individuals. Method: immunoSEQ multiplex PCR; TCRdb's copy keeps in-frame clones and lacks some. This repertoire shows about 2.4 million clones, approximately 93% found once; its top ten account for approximately 0.35%. The sample consisted of naive CD4+ T cells from PBMCs. The subset is: CD45RA+ positively selected. The receptors stem from a man aged 18 to 29 in good health. Some clones in this sample may be carry-over from other donors' samples.

This chain connects TRBV27 to TRBJ2-1; D unresolved. V was trimmed by 0 bases and J by 5 bases, leaving 8 bases between them. This CDR3 spans 14 amino acids. Per the germline V gene, CDR1 is MNHEY and CDR2 is SMNVEV (reference sequence). The CDR3 bases are TGTGCCAGCAGTTTATCACGGCCGAACAATGAGCAGTTCTTC. It is translated as CASSLSRPNNEQFF.

The chain links TRBV5-1 to TRBJ1-4, with 7 bases matching TRBD1. The CDR3 totals 16 residues. Germline assignment: CDR1 SGHRS and CDR2 YFSETQ. The ends lost 4 bases at V and 1 base at J; junction bases unmatched: 7. CDR3 region: CASSPGAGGTNEKLFF. Written as DNA, the CDR3 is TGCGCCAGCAGCCCAGGGGCAGGGGGAACTAATGAAAAACTGTTTTTT. Using reference TRBV5-1 and TRBJ1-4 for the parts outside the CDR3, the full variable domain is KAGVTQTPRYLIKTRGQQVTLSCSPISGHRSVSWYQQTPGQGLQFLFEYFSETQRNKGNFPGRFSGRQFSNSRSEMNVSTLELGDSALYLCASSPGAGGTNEKLFFGSGTQLSVL.

This clone occurred once. The chain uses TRBV5-1 and TRBJ2-7; 11 bases fit TRBD2. The CDR3 runs 14 residues. Losses at the gene ends were 7 bases for V and 3 bases for J; bases not matched to a gene: 6. Germline V lookup: CDR1 SGHRS, CDR2 YFSETQ. DNA for the CDR3: TGCGCCAGCGGCCAGGGACTAGCGGACTACGAGCAGTACTTC. Translating gives CASGQGLADYEQYF.

The chain employs TRBV7-9 and TRBJ2-7; D may be TRBD1 (5 bases). CDR3 size: 15 residues. V lost 2 bases, J lost 2 bases, and 13 bases lay in between. CDR1 and CDR2 from the germline V gene are SEHNR and FQNEAQ (reference sequence). CDR3 loop: CASSLMAGHPYEQYF. The DNA of the CDR3 is TGTGCCAGCAGCTTAATGGCAGGGCACCCCTACGAGCAGTACTTC. The full variable domain, completed using reference TRBV7-9 and TRBJ2-7, is DTGVSQNPRHKITKRGQNVTFRCDPISEHNRLYWYRQTLGQGPEFLTYFQNEAQLEKSRLLSDRFSAERPKGSFSTLEIQRTEQGDSAMYLCASSLMAGHPYEQYFGPGTRLTVT.

The chain uses TRBV7-2 and TRBJ1-5; perhaps TRBD1 as D (5 bases). Germline loops: CDR1 SGHTA, CDR2 FQGNSA. V was trimmed by 3 bases and J by 4 bases, leaving 7 bases between them. CDR3 size: 13 residues. The CDR3 region has the DNA TGTGCCAGCAGCTTCAGGGTAAATCAGCCCCAGCATTTT. This gives the protein CASSFRVNQPQHF.

The chain links TRBV4-1 to TRBJ1-2, with D uncertain. CDR1 MGHRA and CDR2 YSYEKL come from the germline V gene. The CDR3 spans 15 residues. Trimming shortened V by 1 base and J by 10 bases, and 19 bases separated the two germline ends. Written as DNA, the CDR3 is TGCGCCAGCAGCCAAGCCCCGGGAATTCTATGGGACTACACCTTC. Protein: CASSQAPGILWDYTF.

The chain couples TRBV28 to TRBJ1-2; no firm D call. Germline values: CDR1 MDHEN, CDR2 SYDVKM. V was clipped by 2 bases and J by 8 bases, with 18 bases between them. The CDR3 has 15 amino acids. The DNA of the CDR3 is TGTGCCAGCAGTTTAGAATCTTCCCGGGGAGGCGGCTACACCTTC. This translates into CASSLESSRGGGYTF.

The chain links TRBV7-3 to TRBJ1-2; TRBD1 agrees at 8 bases. This CDR3 is built from 15 residues. Germline CDR1 and CDR2: SGHTA and FQGTGA. The J segment lost 3 bases and the V segment lost 3 bases, leaving 6 bases of the junction unmatched. The CDR3, as DNA: TGTGCCAGCAGCTTTTCAGGGGGCATACACTATGGCTACACCTTC. Translating it yields CASSFSGGIHYGYTF. Full variable domain (rest looked up from reference TRBV7-3 and TRBJ1-2): GAGVSQTPSNKVTEKGKYVELRCDPISGHTALYWYRQSLGQGPEFLIYFQGTGAADDSGLPNDRFFAVRPEGSVSTLKIQRTERGDSAVYLCASSFSGGIHYGYTFGSGTRLTVV.

The rearrangement links TRBV2 to TRBJ2-1; 8 bases fit TRBD2. V was pared by 1 base and J by 7 bases, with 6 bases of the junction left unmatched. The CDR3 loop spans 15 amino acids. Germline V gene sequence: CDR1 SNHLY, CDR2 FYNNEI. This CDR3 is CASSEGLAGGNEQFF. The CDR3 bases are TGTGCCAGCAGTGAAGGGCTAGCGGGTGGGAATGAGCAGTTCTTC.

This clone was counted a single time. Mismatch with germline at one junction end may stem from a read error. This chain links TRBV28 with TRBJ1-2; 7 bases match TRBD1. The CDR3 totals 11 residues. Germline assignment: CDR1 MDHEN and CDR2 SYDVKM. CDR3 DNA sequence: TGCGCCGTGGACAGGCGGGATGGCTACACCTTC. Translating it yields CAVDRRDGYTF.

The chain combines TRBV28 with TRBJ2-7; TRBD1 matches 7 bases. Looked up from germline, CDR1 is MDHEN and CDR2 is SYDVKM. There are 13 residues in the CDR3. Trimming at V came to 4 bases and at J to 1 base, leaving 1 base not matched to a gene. CDR3 nucleotides: TGTGCCAGCAGTTCGACAGGGTCCTACGAGCAGTACTTC. This gives the protein CASSSTGSYEQYF.

The chain recombines TRBV19 with TRBJ1-5; tentative D call: TRBD1 (6 bases). The CDR3 totals 16 residues. Trimming removed 4 bases from V and 6 bases from J, with 19 bases in between. Germline values: CDR1 LNHDA, CDR2 SQIVND (reference sequence). CDR3 protein: CASSTGQMGPSQPQHF. Written as DNA, the CDR3 is TGTGCCAGTAGTACCGGACAGATGGGACCCAGTCAGCCCCAGCATTTT.

This chain uses TRBV6-6 with TRBJ2-7; tentative D call: TRBD2 (5 bases). Between the trimmed V and J ends, which lost 5 bases and 5 bases, there was a span of 13 bases. Germline assignment: CDR1 MNHNY and CDR2 SVGAGI (reference sequence). The CDR3 is made up of 13 amino acids. CDR3 sequence: CASSRTFIDEQYF. In DNA form, the CDR3 reads TGTGCCAGCAGTAGGACTTTCATCGACGAGCAGTACTTC.

On this clone: The same CDR3 also results from other DNA sequences found in this sample. The chain's CDR3 is CASSTPGTGVPEQYF. The DNA for the CDR3 is TGTGCCAGCAGTACCCCCGGGACAGGGGTTCCCGAGCAGTACTTC. The J gene is TRBJ2-7, the V gene TRBV28, with 10 bases aligning to TRBD1. The CDR3 spans 15 residues. CDR1 and CDR2 from the germline V gene are MDHEN and SYDVKM. J gave up 6 bases and V 5 bases, and 10 bases lay outside the gene matches.

This chain uses TRBV19 with TRBJ1-5, with D unclear. The CDR3 totals 13 residues. With 6 bases removed from V and 8 bases from J, the gap between germline ends came to 14 bases. CDR1 is LNHDA, CDR2 SQIVND, per germline (reference sequence). CDR3 loop: CASRGVSGKPQHF. The CDR3 DNA is TGTGCCAGTAGGGGAGTGAGTGGGAAGCCCCAGCATTTT.

This clone was seen just once. The chain uses TRBV18 and TRBJ1-5, with TRBD1 identical over 8 bases. Germline V lookup: CDR1 KGHSH, CDR2 LQKENI. V was pared by 4 bases and J by 6 bases, with 5 bases of the junction left unmatched. The CDR3 consists of 14 residues. CDR3 bases: TGTGCCAGCTCACAGGACAGGGATGGTCAGCCCCAGCATTTT. The encoded protein is CASSQDRDGQPQHF.

The chain combines TRBV9 with TRBJ2-2; D call uncertain. Germline V CDR1 and CDR2: SGDLS, YYNGEE. The V end was cut by 5 bases, the J end by 0 bases, with 8 bases between. The CDR3 has 14 residues. The CDR3 loop is CASRSSANTGELFF. The CDR3 bases are TGTGCCAGCAGGTCTTCGGCGAACACCGGGGAGCTGTTTTTT. The entire variable domain, with the rest obtained from reference TRBV9 and TRBJ2-2, is as follows: DSGVTQTPKHLITATGQRVTLRCSPRSGDLSVYWYQQSLDQGLQFLIQYYNGEERAKGNILERFSAQQFPDLHSELNLSSLELGDSALYFCASRSSANTGELFFGEGSRLTVL.

This sequence joins TRBV9 and TRBJ1-2; 9 bases fit TRBD1. V shed 4 bases, J shed 10 bases, and the junction held 14 bases outside the gene matches. The CDR3 sequence is 15 residues long. Germline CDR1 reads SGDLS; CDR2 reads YYNGEE. In DNA, the CDR3 is TGTGCCAGCAGCCCTAGTGAAGGGACAGGGTTTGTCTACACCTTC. This translates into CASSPSEGTGFVYTF.

The rearrangement links TRBV6-1 to TRBJ2-2, with 9 bases identical to TRBD1. The ends lost 5 bases at V and 4 bases at J; junction bases unmatched: 5. Germline assignment: CDR1 MNHNS and CDR2 SASEGT. This CDR3 contains 15 residues. In DNA, the CDR3 is TGTGCCAGCAGTAAACAGGGGGCGCTCACCGGGGAGCTGTTTTTT. Its protein product is CASSKQGALTGELFF.

A remark on this clone: The identical CDR3 is also encoded by other nucleotide sequences in the sample. The gene calls are TRBV29-1 and TRBJ1-1; D uncertain. V lost 1 base, J lost 2 bases, and 5 bases lay in between. CDR3 length: 12 amino acids. Germline CDR1 and CDR2: SQVTM and ANQGSEA. The CDR3 sequence: CSVEGLNTEAFF. CDR3 in DNA: TGCAGCGTTGAAGGACTAAACACTGAAGCTTTCTTT.

J is TRBJ2-4 and V is TRBV28; 8 positions match TRBD1. The V and J ends lost 5 bases and 1 base, in that order; junction bases with no gene match: 7. This CDR3 contains 16 residues. Germline V CDR1 and CDR2: MDHEN, SYDVKM. The CDR3 here is CASSVWDRNAKNIQYF. CDR3 coding DNA: TGTGCCAGCAGTGTTTGGGACAGGAATGCCAAAAACATTCAGTACTTC.

The J gene is TRBJ1-1, the V gene TRBV29-1; 10 bases map to TRBD1. V lost 7 bases, J lost 1 base, and 6 bases stayed unmatched. The CDR3 totals 14 residues. Germline CDR1 is SQVTM and CDR2 is ANQGSEA. CDR3 sequence (DNA): TGCAGCGCCCGGGACAGGGGCCCGAACACTGAAGCTTTCTTT. Protein: CSARDRGPNTEAFF. The complete variable domain, with remaining parts taken from reference TRBV29-1 and TRBJ1-1, reads SAVISQKPSRDICQRGTSLTIQCQVDSQVTMMFWYRQQPGQSLTLIATANQGSEATYESGFVIDKFPISRPNLTFSTLTVSNMSPEDSSIYLCSARDRGPNTEAFFGQGTRLTVV.